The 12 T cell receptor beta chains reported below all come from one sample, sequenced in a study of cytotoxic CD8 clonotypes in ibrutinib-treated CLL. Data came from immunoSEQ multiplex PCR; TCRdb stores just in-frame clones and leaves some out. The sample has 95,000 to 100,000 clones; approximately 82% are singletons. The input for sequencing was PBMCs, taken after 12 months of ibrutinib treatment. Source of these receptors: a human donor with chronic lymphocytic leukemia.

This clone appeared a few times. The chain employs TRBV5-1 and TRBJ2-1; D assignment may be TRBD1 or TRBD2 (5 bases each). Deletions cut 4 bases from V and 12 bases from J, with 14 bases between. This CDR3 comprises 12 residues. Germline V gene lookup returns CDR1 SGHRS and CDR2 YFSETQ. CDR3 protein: CASSPGTYLQFF. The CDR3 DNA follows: TGCGCCAGCAGCCCCGGGACGTACCTGCAGTTCTTC.

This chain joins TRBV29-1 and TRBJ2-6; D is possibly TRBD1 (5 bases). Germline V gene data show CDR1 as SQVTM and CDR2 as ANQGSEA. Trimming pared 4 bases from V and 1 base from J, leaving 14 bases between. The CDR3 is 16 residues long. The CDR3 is CSVGDSASSGANVLTF. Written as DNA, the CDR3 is TGCAGCGTTGGAGACAGCGCCTCTTCTGGGGCCAACGTCCTGACTTTC. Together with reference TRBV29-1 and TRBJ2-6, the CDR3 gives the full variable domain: SAVISQKPSRDICQRGTSLTIQCQVDSQVTMMFWYRQQPGQSLTLIATANQGSEATYESGFVIDKFPISRPNLTFSTLTVSNMSPEDSSIYLCSVGDSASSGANVLTFGAGSRLTVL.

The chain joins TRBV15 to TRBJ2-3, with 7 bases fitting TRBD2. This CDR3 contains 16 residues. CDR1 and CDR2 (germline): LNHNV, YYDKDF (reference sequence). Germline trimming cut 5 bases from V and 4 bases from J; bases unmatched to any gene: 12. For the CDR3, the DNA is TGTGCCACCAGCGGAAGGACTAGTAGCTTCCCAGATACGCAGTATTTT. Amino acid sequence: CATSGRTSSFPDTQYF.

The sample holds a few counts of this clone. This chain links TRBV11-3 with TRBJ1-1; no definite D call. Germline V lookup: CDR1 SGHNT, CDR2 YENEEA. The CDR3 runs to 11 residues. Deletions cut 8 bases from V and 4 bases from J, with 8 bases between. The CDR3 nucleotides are TGTGCCAGCCATCTGGGCACTGAAGCTTTCTTT. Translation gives CASHLGTEAFF.

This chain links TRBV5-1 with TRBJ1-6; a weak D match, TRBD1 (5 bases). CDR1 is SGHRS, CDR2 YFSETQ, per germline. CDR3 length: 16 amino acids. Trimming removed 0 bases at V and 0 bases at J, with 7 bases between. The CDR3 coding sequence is TGCGCCAGCAGCTTGGGGGGCGCCTCCTATAATTCACCCCTCCACTTT. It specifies CASSLGGASYNSPLHF.

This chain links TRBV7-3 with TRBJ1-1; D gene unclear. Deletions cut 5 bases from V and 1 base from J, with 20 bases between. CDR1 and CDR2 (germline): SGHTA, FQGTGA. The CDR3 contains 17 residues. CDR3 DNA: TGTGCCAGCAGCCCCTCGAGGGCCACGAGAGCGAACACTGAAGCTTTCTTT. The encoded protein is CASSPSRATRANTEAFF.

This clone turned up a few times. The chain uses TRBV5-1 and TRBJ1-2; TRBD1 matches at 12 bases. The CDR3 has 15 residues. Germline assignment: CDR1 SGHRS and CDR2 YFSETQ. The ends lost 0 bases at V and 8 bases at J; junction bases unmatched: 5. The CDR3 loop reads CASSLVAGTGGGYTF. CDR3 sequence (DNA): TGCGCCAGCAGCTTGGTAGCCGGGACAGGGGGCGGCTACACCTTC.

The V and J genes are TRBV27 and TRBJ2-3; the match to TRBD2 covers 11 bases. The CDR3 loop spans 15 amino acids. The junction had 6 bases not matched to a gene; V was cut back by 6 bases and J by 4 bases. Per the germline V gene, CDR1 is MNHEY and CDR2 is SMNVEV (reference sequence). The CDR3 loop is CASRRLAGMPDTQYF. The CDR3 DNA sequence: TGTGCCAGCAGGAGACTAGCGGGGATGCCAGATACGCAGTATTTT.

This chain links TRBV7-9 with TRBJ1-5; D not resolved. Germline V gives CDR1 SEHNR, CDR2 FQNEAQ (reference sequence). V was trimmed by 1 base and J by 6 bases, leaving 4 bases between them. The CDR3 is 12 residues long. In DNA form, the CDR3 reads TGTGCCAGCAGCTTAGAGAGTCAGCCCCAGCATTTT. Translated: CASSLESQPQHF.

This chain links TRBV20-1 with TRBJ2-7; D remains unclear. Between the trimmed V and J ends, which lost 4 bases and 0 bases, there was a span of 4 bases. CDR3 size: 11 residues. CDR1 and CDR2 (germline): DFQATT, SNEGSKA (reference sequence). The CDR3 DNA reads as TGCAGTGCTACTAGCTCCTACGAGCAGTACTTC. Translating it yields CSATSSYEQYF.

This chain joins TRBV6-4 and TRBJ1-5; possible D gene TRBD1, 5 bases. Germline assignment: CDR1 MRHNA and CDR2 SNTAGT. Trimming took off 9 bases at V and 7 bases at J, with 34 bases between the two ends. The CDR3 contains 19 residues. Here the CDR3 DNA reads TGTGCCAGATACCGGGGGGTTAGGCAGGGTCTCACTGGTTTCCAGCCCCAGCATTTT. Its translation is CARYRGVRQGLTGFQPQHF.

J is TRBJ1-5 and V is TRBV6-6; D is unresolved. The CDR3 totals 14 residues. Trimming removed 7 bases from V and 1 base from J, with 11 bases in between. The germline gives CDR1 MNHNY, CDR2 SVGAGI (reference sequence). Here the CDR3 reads CASTFVGSNQPQHF. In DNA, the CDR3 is TGTGCCAGCACCTTCGTAGGGAGCAATCAGCCCCAGCATTTT.